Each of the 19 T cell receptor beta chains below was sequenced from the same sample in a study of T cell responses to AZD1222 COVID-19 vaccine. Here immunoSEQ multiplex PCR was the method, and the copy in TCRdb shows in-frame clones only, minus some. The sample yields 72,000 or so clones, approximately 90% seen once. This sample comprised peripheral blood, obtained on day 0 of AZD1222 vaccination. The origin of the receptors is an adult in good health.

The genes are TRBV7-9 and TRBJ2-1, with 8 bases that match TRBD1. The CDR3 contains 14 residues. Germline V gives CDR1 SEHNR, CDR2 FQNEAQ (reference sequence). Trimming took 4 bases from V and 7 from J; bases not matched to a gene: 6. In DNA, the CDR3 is TGTGCCAGCAGCTCAGTGACAGGGGAGAATGAGCAGTTCTTC. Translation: CASSSVTGENEQFF.

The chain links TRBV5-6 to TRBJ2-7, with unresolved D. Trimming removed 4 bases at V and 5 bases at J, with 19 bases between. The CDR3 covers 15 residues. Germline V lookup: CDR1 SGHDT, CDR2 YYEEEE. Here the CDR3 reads CASSQNGQSVHEQYF. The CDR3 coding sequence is TGTGCCAGCAGCCAGAATGGGCAGAGTGTCCACGAGCAGTACTTC.

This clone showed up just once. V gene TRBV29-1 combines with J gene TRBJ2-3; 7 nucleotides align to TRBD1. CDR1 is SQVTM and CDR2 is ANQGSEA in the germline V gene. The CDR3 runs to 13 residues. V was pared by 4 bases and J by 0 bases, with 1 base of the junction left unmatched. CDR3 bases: TGCAGCGTTGGGGGACAGAGCACAGATACGCAGTATTTT. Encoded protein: CSVGGQSTDTQYF.

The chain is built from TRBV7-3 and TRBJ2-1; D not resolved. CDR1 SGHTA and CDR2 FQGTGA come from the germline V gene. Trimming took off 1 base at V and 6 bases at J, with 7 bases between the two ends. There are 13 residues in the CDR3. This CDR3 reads CASSLSRSNEQFF. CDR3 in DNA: TGTGCCAGCAGCTTAAGTAGAAGCAATGAGCAGTTCTTC.

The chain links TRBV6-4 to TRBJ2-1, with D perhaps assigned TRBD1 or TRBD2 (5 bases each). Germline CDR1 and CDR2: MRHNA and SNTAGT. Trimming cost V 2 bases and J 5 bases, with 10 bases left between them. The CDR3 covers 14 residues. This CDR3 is CASSDPGTDNEQFF. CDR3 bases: TGTGCCAGCAGTGACCCAGGGACCGACAATGAGCAGTTCTTC.

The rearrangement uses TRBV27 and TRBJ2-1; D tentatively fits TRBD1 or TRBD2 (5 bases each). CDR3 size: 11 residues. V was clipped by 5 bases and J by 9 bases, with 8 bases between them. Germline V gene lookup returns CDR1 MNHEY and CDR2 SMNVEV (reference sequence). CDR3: CASSPGREQFF. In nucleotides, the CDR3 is TGTGCCAGCAGTCCGGGGCGTGAGCAGTTCTTC.

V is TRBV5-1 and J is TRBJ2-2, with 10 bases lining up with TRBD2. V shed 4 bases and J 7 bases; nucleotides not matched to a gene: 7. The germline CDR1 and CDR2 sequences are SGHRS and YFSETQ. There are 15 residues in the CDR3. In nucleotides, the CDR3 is TGCGCCAGCAGCGCGGGGACTAGCGCGAGCGGGGAGCTGTTTTTT. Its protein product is CASSAGTSASGELFF.

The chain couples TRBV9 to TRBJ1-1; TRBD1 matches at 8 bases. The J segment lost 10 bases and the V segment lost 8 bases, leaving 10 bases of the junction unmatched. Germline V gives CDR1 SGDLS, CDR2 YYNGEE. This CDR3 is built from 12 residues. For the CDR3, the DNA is TGTGCCAGTGGACAGGGATCGAGGCCAGCTTTCTTT. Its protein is CASGQGSRPAFF.

The CDR3: CASSISFRSDTQYF. CDR3 coding DNA: TGTGCCAGTAGTATATCTTTTAGGTCAGATACGCAGTATTTT. The chain couples TRBV19 to TRBJ2-3; D unclear. Germline V gene lookup returns CDR1 LNHDA and CDR2 SQIVND (reference sequence). CDR3 length: 14 residues. V dropped 2 bases and J dropped 4 bases, with 10 bases sitting between them.

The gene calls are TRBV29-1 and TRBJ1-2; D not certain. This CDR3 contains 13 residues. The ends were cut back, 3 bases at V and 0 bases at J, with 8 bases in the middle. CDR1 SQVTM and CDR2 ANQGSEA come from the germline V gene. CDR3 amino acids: CSVDASANYGYTF. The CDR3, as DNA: TGCAGCGTTGATGCATCAGCTAACTATGGCTACACCTTC. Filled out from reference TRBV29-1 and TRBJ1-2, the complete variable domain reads SAVISQKPSRDICQRGTSLTIQCQVDSQVTMMFWYRQQPGQSLTLIATANQGSEATYESGFVIDKFPISRPNLTFSTLTVSNMSPEDSSIYLCSVDASANYGYTFGSGTRLTVV.

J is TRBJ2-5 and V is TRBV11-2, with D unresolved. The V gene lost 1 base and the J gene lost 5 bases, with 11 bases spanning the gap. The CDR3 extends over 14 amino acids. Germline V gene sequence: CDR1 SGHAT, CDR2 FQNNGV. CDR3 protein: CASSLVGNRETQYF. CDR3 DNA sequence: TGTGCCAGCAGCTTAGTAGGCAATCGGGAGACCCAGTACTTC.

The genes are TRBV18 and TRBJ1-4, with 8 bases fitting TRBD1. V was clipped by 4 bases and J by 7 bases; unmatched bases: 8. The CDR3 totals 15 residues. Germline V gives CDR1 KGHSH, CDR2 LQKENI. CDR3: CASSLGQEAGEKLFF. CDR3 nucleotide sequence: TGTGCCAGCTCACTGGGACAGGAAGCGGGTGAAAAACTGTTTTTT.

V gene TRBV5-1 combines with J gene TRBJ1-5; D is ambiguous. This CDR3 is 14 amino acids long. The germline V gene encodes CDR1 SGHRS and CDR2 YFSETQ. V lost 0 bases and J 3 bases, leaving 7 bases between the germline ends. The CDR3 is CASSLVPDNQPQHF. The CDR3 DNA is TGCGCCAGCAGCTTGGTGCCAGACAATCAGCCCCAGCATTTT.

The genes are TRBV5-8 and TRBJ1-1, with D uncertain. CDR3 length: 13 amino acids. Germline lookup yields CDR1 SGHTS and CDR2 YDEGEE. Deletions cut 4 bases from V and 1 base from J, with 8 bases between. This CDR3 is CASSPTENTEAFF. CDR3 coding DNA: TGTGCCAGCAGCCCCACAGAGAACACTGAAGCTTTCTTT. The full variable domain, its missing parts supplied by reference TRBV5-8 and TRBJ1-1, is EAGVTQSPTHLIKTRGQQATLRCSPISGHTSVYWYQQALGLGLQFLLWYDEGEERNRGNFPPRFSGRQFPNYSSELNVNALELEDSALYLCASSPTENTEAFFGQGTRLTVV.

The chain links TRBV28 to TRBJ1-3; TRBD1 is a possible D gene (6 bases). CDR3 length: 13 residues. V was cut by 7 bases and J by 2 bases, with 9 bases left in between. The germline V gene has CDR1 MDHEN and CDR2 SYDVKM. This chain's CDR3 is CASKEGAGNTIYF. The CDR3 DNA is TGTGCCAGCAAGGAGGGGGCTGGAAACACCATATATTTT.

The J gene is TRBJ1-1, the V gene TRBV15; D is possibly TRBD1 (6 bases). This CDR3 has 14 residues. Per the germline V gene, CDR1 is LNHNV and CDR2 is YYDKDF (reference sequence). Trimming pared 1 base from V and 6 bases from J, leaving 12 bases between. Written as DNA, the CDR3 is TGTGCCACCAGCAGAGGAGGGGGGACATCTGAAGCTTTCTTT. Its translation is CATSRGGGTSEAFF.

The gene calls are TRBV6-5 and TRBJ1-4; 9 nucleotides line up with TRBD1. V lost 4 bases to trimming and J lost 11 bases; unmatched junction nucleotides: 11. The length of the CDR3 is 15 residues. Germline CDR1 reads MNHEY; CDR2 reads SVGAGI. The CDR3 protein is CASSSTGTGPLKLFF. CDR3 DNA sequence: TGTGCCAGCAGTTCGACCGGGACAGGGCCCCTGAAACTGTTTTTT.

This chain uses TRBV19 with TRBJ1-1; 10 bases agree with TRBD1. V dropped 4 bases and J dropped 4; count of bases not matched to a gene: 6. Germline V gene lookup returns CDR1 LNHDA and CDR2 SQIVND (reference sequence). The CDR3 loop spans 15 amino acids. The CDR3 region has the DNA TGTGCCAGTAGTACCAGACAGGGGGCCGGCACTGAAGCTTTCTTT. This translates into CASSTRQGAGTEAFF.

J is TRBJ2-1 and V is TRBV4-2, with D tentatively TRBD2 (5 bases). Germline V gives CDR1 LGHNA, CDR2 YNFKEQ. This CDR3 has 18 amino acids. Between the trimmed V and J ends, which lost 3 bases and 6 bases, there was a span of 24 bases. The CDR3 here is CASSQGLPLGASVNEQFF. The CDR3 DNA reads TGTGCCAGCAGCCAGGGTCTACCCCTGGGAGCGTCCGTCAATGAGCAGTTCTTC.